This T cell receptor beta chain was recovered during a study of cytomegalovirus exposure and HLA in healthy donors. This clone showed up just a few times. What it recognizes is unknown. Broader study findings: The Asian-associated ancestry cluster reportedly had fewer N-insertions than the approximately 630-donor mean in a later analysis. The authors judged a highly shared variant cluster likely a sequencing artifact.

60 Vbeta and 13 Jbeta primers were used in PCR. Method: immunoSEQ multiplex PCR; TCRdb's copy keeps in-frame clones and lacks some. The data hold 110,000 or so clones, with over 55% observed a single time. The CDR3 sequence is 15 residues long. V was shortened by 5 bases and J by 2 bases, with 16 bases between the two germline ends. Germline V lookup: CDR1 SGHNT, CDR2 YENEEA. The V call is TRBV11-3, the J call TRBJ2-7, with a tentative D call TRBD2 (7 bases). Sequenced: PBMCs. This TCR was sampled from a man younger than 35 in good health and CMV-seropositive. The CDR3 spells CASSPWEGDTYEQYF. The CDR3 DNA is TGTGCCAGCAGCCCCTGGGAGGGGGACACCTACGAGCAGTACTTC.